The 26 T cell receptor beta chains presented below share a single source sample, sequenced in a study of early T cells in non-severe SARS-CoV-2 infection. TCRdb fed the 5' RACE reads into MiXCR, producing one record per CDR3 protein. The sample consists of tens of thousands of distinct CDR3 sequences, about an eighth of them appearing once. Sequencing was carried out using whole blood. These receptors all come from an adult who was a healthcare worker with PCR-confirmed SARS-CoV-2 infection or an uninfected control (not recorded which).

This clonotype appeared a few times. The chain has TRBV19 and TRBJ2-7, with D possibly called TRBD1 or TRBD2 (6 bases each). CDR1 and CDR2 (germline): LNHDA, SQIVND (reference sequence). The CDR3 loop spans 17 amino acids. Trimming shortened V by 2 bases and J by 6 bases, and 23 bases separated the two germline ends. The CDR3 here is CASSIFAGGAGEGEQYF. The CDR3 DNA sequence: TGTGCCAGTAGTATATTCGCCGGGGGCGCGGGTGAAGGCGAGCAGTACTTC.

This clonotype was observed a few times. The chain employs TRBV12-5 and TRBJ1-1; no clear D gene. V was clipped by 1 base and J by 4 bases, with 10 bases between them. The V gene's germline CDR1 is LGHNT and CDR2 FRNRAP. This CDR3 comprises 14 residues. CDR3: CASGLGSGSTEAFF. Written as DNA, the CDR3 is TGTGCTAGTGGTTTGGGTTCAGGCTCCACTGAAGCTTTCTTT.

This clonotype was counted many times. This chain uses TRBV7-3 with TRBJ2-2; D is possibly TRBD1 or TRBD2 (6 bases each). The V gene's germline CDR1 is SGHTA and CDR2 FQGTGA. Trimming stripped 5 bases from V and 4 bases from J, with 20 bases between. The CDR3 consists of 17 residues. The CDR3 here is CASSPLRRLGGTGELFF. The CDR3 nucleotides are TGTGCCAGCAGCCCACTCCGACGACTAGGGGGCACCGGGGAGCTGTTTTTT.

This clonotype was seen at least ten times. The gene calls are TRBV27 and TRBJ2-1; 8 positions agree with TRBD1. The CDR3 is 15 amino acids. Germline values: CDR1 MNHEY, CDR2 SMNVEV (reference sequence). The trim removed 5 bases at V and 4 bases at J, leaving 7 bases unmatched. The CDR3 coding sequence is TGTGCCAGCAGTCCGGGACAGGACAAATACAATGAGCAGTTCTTC. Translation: CASSPGQDKYNEQFF.

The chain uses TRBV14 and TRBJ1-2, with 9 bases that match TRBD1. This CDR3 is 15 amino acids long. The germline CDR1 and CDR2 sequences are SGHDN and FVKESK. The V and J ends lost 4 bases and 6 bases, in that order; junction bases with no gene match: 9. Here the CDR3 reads CASSPKLDRGHGYTF. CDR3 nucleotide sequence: TGTGCCAGCAGCCCGAAACTGGACAGGGGACATGGCTACACCTTC.

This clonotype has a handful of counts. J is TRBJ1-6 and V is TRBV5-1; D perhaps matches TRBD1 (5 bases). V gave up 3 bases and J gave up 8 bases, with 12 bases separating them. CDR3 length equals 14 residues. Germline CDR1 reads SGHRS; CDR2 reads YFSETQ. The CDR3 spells CASSWQGGDSPLHF. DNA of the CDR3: TGCGCCAGCAGCTGGCAGGGTGGGGATTCACCCCTCCACTTT.

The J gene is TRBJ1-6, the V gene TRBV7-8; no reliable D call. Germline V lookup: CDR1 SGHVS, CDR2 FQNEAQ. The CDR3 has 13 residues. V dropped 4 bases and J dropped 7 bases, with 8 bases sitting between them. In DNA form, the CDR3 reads TGTGCCAGCAGCTCCAAATCCAATTCACCCCTCCACTTT. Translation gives CASSSKSNSPLHF.

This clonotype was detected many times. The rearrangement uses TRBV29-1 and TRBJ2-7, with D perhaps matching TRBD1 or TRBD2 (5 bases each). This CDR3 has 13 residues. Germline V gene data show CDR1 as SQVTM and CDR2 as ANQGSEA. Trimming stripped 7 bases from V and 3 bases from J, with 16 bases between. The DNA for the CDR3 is TGCAGCGGGGGCGTAGGTCGGGGCTACGAGCAGTACTTC. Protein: CSGGVGRGYEQYF.

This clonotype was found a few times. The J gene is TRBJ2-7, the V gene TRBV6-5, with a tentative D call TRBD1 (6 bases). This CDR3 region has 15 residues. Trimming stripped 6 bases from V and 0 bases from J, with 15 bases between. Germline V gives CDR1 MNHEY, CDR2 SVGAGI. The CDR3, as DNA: TGTGCCAGCAGAACCCGACAGGCCCACTCCTACGAGCAGTACTTC. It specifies CASRTRQAHSYEQYF.

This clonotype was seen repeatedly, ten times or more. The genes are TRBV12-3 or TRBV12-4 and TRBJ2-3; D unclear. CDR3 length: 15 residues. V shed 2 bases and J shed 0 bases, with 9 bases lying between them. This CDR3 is CASSLFGSSTDTQYF. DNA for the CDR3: TGTGCCAGCAGTTTATTTGGATCTAGCACAGATACGCAGTATTTT.

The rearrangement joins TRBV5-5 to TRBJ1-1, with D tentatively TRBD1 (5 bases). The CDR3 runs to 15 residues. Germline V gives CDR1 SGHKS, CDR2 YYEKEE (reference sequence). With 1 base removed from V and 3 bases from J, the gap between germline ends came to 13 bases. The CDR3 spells CASSLSGNSYTEAFF. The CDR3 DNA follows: TGTGCCAGCAGCTTGTCAGGGAATTCGTACACTGAAGCTTTCTTT.

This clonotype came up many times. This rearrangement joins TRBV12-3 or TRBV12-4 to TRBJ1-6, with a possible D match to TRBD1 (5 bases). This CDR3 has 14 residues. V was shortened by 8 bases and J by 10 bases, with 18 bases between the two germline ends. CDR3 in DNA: TGTGCCAGCTGGATGGGGGGTTCGGTGTCACCCCTCCACTTT. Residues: CASWMGGSVSPLHF.

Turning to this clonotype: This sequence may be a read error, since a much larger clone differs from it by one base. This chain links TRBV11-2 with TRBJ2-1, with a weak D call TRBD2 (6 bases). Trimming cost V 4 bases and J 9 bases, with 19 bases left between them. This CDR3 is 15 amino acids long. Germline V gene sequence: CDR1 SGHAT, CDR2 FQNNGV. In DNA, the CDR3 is TGTGCCAGCAGCTCGTTAGCGGTGGGGCCGCCTGAGCAGTTCTTC. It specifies CASSSLAVGPPEQFF.

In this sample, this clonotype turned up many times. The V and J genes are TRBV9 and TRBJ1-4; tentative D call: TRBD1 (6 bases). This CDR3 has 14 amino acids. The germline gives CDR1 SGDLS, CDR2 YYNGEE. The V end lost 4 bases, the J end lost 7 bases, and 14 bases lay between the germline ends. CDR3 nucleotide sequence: TGTGCCAGCAGCCTGGGGGCGGGATTTGAAAAACTGTTTTTT. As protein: CASSLGAGFEKLFF. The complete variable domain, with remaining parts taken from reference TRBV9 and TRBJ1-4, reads DSGVTQTPKHLITATGQRVTLRCSPRSGDLSVYWYQQSLDQGLQFLIQYYNGEERAKGNILERFSAQQFPDLHSELNLSSLELGDSALYFCASSLGAGFEKLFFGSGTQLSVL.

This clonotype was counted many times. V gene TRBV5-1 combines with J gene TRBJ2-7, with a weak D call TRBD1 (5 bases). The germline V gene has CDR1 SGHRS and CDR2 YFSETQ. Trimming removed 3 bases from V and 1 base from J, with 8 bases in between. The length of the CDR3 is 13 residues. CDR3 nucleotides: TGCGCCAGCAGCTCCGACAGTTCCTACGAGCAGTACTTC. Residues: CASSSDSSYEQYF. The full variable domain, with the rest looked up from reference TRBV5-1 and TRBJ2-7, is KAGVTQTPRYLIKTRGQQVTLSCSPISGHRSVSWYQQTPGQGLQFLFEYFSETQRNKGNFPGRFSGRQFSNSRSEMNVSTLELGDSALYLCASSSDSSYEQYFGPGTRLTVT.

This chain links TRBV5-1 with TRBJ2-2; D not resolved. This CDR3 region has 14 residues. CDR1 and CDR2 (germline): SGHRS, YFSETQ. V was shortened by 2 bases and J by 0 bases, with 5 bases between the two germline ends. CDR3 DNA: TGCGCCAGCAGCTTAACGGCGAACACCGGGGAGCTGTTTTTT. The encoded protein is CASSLTANTGELFF.

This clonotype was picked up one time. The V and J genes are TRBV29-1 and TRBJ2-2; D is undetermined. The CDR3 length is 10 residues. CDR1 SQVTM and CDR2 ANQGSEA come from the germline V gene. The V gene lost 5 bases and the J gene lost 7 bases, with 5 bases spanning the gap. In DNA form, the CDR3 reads TGCAGCGTTTATAACGGGGAGCTGTTTTTT. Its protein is CSVYNGELFF.

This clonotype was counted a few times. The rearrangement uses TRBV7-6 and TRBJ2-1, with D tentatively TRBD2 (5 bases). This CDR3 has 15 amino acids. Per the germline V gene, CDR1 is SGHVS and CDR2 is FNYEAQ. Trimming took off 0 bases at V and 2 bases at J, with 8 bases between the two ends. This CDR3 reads CASSLARAAYNEQFF. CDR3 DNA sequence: TGTGCCAGCAGCTTAGCGCGGGCGGCCTACAATGAGCAGTTCTTC.

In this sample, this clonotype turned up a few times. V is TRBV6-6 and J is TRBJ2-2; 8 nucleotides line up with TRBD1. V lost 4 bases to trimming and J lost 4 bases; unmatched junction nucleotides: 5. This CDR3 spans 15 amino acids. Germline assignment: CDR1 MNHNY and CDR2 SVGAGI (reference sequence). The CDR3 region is CASSFRGQSTGELFF. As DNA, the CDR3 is TGTGCCAGCAGTTTCAGGGGGCAAAGCACCGGGGAGCTGTTTTTT.

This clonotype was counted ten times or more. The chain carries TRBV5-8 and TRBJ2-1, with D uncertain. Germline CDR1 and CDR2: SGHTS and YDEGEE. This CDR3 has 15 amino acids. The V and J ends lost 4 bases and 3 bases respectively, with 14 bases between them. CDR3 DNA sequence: TGTGCCAGCAGCCCCATACCCGTCAGCTACAATGAGCAGTTCTTC. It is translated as CASSPIPVSYNEQFF.

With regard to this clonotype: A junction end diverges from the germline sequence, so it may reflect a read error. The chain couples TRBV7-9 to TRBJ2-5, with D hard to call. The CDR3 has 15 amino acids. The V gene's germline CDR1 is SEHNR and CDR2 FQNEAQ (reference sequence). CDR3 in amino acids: CATSLGSLSKETQYF. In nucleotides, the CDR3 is TGTGCCACCAGCTTAGGCAGCCTAAGCAAAGAGACCCAGTACTTC.

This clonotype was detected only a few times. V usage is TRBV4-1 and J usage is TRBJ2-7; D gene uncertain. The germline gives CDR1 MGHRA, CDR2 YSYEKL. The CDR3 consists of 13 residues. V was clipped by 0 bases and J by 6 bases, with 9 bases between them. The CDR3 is CASSQEPFSEQYF. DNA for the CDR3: TGCGCCAGCAGCCAAGAACCCTTCTCCGAGCAGTACTTC.

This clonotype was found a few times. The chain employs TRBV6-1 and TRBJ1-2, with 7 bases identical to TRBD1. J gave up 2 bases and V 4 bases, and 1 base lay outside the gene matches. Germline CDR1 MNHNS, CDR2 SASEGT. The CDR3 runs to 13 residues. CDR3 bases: TGTGCCAGCAGTGTGGGACAGAACTATGGCTACACCTTC. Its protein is CASSVGQNYGYTF.

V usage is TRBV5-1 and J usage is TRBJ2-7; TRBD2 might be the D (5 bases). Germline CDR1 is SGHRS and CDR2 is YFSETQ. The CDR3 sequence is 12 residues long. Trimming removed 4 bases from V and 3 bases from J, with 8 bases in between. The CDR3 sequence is CASSKAGYEQYF. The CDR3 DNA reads TGCGCCAGCAGCAAGGCGGGCTACGAGCAGTACTTC.

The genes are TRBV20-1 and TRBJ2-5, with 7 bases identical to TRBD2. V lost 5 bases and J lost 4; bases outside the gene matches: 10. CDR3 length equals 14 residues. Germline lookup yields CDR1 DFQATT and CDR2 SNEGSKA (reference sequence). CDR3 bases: TGCAGTGCTCTCCCTGGACTAGTCGGAGAGACCCAGTACTTC. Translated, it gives CSALPGLVGETQYF.

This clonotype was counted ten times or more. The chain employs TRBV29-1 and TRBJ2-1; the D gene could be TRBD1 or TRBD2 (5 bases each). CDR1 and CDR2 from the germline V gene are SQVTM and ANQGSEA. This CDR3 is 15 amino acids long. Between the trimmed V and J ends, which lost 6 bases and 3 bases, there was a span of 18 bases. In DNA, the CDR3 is TGCAGCGTAAAAACCACCGGGACGGACTACAATGAGCAGTTCTTC. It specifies CSVKTTGTDYNEQFF.